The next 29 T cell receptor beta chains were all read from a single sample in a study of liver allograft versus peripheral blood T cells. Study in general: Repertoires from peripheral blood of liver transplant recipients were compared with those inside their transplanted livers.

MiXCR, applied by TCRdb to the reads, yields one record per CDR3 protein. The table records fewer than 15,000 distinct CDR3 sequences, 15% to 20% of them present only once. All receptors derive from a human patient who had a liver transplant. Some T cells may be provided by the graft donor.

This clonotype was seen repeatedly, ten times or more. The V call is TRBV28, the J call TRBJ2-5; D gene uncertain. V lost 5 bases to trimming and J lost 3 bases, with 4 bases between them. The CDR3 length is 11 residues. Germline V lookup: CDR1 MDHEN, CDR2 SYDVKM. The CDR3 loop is CASSPKETQYF. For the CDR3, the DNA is TGTGCCAGCAGTCCCAAAGAGACCCAGTACTTC.

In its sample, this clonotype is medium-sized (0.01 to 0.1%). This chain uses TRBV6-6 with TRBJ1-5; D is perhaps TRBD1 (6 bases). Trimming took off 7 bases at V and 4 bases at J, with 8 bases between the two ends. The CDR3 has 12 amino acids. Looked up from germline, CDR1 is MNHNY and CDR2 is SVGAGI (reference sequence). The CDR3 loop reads CASTRGNQPQHF. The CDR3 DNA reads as TGTGCCAGCACCAGGGGAAATCAGCCCCAGCATTTT.

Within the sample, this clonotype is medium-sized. This CDR3 reads CASSEPSTNEKLFF. The DNA for the CDR3 is TGTGCCAGCAGTGAACCTTCAACTAATGAAAAACTGTTTTTT. V usage is TRBV6-1 and J usage is TRBJ1-4; no clear D. The V gene lost 2 bases and the J gene lost 0 bases, with 4 bases spanning the gap. CDR1 MNHNS and CDR2 SASEGT come from the germline V gene. This CDR3 has 14 amino acids.

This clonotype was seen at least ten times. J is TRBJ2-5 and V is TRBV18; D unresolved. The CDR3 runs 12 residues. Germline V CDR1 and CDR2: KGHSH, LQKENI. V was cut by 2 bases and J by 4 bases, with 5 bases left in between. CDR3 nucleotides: TGTGCCAGCTCACCAAGGCGAGAGACCCAGTACTTC. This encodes CASSPRRETQYF.

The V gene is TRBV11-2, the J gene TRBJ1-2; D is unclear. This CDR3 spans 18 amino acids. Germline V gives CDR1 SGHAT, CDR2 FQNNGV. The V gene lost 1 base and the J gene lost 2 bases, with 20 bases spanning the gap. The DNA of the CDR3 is TGTGCCAGCAGCTTAGCAGCCGGTTATCTTTCCGAAAACTATGGCTACACCTTC. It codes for CASSLAAGYLSENYGYTF.

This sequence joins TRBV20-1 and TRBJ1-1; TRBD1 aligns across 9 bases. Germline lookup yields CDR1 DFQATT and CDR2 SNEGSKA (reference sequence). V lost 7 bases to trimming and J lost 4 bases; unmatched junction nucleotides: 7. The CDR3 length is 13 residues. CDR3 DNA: TGCAGTGTCAAACAGGGGGCCTTCACTGAAGCTTTCTTT. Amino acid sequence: CSVKQGAFTEAFF.

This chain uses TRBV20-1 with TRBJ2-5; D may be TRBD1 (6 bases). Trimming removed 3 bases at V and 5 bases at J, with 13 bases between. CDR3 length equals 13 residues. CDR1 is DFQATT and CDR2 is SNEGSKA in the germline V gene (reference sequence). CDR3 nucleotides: TGCAGTGCTAGGAGCCAGGGGCCGGAGACCCAGTACTTC. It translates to CSARSQGPETQYF.

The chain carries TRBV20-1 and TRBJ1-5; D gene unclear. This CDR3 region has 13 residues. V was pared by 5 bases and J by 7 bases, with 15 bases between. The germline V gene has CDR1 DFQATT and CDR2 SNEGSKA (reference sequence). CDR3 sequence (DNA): TGCAGTGCTGCCCGGCTCATGTCCCAGCCCCAGCATTTT. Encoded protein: CSAARLMSQPQHF.

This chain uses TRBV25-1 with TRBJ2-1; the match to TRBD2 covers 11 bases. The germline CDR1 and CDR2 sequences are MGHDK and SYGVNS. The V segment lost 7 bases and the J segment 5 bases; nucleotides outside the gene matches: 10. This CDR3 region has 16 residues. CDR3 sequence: CASIQETSGINNEQFF. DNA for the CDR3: TGTGCCAGCATTCAAGAGACTAGCGGGATCAACAATGAGCAGTTCTTC.

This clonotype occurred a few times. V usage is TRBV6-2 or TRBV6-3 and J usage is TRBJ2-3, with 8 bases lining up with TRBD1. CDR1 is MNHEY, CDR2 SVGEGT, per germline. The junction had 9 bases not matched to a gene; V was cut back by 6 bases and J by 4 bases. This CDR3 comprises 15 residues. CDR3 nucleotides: TGTGCCAGCAGATCCTCAGGGGGCGCCTCAGATACGCAGTATTTT. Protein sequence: CASRSSGGASDTQYF.

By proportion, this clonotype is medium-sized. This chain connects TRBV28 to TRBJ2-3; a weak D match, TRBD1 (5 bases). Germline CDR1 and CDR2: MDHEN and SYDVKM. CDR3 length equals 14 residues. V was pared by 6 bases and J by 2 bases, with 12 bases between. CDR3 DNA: TGTGCCAGCAGAAGGGGTGGGAACACAGATACGCAGTATTTT. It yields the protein CASRRGGNTDTQYF.

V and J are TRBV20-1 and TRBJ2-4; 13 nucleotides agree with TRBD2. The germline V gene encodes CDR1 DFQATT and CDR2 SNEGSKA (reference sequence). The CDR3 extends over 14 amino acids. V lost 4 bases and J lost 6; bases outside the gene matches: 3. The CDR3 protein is CSAKLAGGLNIQYF. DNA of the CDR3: TGCAGTGCTAAACTAGCGGGGGGGCTAAACATTCAGTACTTC.

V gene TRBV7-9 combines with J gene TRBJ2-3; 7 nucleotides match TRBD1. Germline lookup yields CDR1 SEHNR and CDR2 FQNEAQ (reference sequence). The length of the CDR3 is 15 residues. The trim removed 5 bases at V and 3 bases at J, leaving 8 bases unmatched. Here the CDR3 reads CASSPNRQGTDTQYF. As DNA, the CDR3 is TGTGCCAGCAGCCCCAACCGACAGGGAACAGATACGCAGTATTTT.

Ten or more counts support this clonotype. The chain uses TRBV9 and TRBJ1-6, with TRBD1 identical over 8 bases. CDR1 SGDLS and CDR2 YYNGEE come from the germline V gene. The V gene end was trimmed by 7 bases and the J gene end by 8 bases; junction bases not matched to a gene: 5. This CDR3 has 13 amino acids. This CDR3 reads CASSGQGHSPLHF. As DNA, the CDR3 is TGTGCCAGCTCTGGACAGGGTCATTCACCCCTCCACTTT.

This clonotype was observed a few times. CDR3 in DNA: TGTGCCAGCAGCTTAGCCCCGCGGGAGGGCCACTATGAGCAGTTCTTC. Protein product: CASSLAPREGHYEQFF. This chain links TRBV7-2 with TRBJ2-1; TRBD2 matches 9 bases. The V and J ends lost 0 bases and 8 bases, in that order; junction bases with no gene match: 8. The CDR3 contains 16 residues. From germline, CDR1 is SGHTA and CDR2 FQGNSA.

CDR3 nucleotide sequence: TGTGCCAGCAGCCAGCGGGACAGAAGCGAGCAGTACTTC. Translated: CASSQRDRSEQYF. The chain joins TRBV14 to TRBJ2-7, with a possible D match to TRBD1 (7 bases). V lost 3 bases and J lost 6, with 12 bases in between. This CDR3 has 13 residues. CDR1 SGHDN and CDR2 FVKESK come from the germline V gene.

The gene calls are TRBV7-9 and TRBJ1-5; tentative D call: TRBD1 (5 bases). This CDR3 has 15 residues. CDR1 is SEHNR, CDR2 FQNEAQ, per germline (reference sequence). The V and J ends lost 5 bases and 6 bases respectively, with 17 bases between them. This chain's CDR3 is CASSISGGQGQPQHF. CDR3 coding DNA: TGTGCCAGCAGCATAAGTGGGGGTCAGGGTCAGCCCCAGCATTTT.

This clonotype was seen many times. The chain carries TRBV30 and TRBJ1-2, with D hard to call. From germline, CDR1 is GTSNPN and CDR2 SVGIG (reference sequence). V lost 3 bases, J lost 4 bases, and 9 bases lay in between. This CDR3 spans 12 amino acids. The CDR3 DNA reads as TGTGCCTGGAGCGCAACAGTCTATGGCTACACCTTC. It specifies CAWSATVYGYTF.

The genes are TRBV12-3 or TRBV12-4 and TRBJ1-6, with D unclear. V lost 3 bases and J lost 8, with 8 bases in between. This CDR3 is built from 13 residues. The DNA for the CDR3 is TGTGCCAGCAGTTTGGGCACGGATTCACCCCTCCACTTT. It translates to CASSLGTDSPLHF.

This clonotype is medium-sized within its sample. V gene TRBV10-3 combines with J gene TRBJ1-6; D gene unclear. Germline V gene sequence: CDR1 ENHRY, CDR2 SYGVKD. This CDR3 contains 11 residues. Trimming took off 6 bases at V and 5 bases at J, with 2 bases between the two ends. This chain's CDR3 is CAIRDNSPLHF. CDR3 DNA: TGTGCCATCAGGGATAATTCACCCCTCCACTTT.

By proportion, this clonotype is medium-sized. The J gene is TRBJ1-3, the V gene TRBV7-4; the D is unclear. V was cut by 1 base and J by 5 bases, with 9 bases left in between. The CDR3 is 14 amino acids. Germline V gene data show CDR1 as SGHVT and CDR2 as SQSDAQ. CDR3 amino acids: CASSLVDGRNTIYF. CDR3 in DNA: TGTGCCAGCAGCTTAGTGGACGGTCGAAACACCATATATTTT.

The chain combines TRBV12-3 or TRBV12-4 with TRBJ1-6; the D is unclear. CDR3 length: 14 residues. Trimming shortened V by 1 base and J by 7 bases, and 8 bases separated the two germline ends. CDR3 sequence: CASSLDPANSPLHF. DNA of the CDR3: TGTGCCAGCAGTTTAGACCCAGCGAATTCACCCCTCCACTTT.

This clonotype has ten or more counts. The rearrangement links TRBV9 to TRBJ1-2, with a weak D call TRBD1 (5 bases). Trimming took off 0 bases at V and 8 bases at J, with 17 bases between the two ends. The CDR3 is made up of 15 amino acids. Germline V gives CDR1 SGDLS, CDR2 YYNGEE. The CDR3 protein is CASSVASRQGEGYTF. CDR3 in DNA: TGTGCCAGCAGCGTAGCCTCAAGGCAGGGCGAGGGCTACACCTTC.

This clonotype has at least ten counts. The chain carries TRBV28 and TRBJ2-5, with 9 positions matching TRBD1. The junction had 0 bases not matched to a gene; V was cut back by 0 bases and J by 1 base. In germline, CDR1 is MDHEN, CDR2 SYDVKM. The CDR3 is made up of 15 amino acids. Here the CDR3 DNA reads TGTGCCAGCAGTTTATGGACAGGGGGCCAAGAGACCCAGTACTTC. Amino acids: CASSLWTGGQETQYF.

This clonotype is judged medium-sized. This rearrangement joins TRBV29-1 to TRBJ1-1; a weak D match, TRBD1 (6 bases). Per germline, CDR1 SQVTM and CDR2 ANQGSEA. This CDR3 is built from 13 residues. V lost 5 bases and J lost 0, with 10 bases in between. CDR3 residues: CSVRQEMNTEAFF. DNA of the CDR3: TGCAGCGTTCGACAGGAAATGAACACTGAAGCTTTCTTT.

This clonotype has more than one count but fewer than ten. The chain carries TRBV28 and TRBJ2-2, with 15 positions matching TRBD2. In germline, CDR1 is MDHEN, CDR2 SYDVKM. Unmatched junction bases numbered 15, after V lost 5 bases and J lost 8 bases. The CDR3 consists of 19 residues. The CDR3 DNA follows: TGTGCCAGCAGTACTAGGACTAGCGGGAGGGTGTCTCTTAGAGGGGAGCTGTTTTTT. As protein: CASSTRTSGRVSLRGELFF.

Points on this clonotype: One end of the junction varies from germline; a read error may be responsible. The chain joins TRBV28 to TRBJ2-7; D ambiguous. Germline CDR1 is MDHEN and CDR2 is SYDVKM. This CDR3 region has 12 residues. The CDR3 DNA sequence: TGTGCCAGCAGTACCCAGATGAAGCCCGGCGTCTTC. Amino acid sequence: CASSTQMKPGVF.

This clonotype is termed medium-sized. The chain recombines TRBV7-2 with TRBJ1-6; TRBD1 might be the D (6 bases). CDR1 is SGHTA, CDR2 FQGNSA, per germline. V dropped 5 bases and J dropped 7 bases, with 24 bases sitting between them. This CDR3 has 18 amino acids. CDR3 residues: CASSPVYGTRGRNSPLHF. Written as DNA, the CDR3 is TGTGCCAGCAGCCCGGTTTATGGGACAAGAGGTCGAAATTCACCCCTCCACTTT.

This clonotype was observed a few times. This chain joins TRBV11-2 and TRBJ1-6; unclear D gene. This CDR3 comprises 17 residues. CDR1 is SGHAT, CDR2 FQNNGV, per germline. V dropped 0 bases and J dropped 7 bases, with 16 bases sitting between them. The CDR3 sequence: CASSLDTVARPNSPLHF. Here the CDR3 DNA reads TGTGCCAGCAGCTTAGATACCGTAGCCCGGCCGAATTCACCCCTCCACTTT.